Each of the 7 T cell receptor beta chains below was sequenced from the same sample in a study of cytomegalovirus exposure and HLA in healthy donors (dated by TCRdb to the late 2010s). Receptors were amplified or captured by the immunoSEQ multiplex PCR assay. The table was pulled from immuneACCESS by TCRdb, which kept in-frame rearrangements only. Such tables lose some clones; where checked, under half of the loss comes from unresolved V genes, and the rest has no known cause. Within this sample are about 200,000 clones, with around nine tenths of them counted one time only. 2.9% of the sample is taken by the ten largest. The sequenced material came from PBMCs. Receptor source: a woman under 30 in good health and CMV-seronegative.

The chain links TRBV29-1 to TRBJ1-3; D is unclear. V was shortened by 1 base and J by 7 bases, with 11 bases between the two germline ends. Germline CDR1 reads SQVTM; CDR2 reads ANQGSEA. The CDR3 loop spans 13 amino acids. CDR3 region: CSVEGGNGNTIYF. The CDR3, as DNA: TGCAGCGTTGAAGGAGGGAACGGGAACACCATATATTTT. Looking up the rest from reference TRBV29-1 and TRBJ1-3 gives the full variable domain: SAVISQKPSRDICQRGTSLTIQCQVDSQVTMMFWYRQQPGQSLTLIATANQGSEATYESGFVIDKFPISRPNLTFSTLTVSNMSPEDSSIYLCSVEGGNGNTIYFGEGSWLTVV.

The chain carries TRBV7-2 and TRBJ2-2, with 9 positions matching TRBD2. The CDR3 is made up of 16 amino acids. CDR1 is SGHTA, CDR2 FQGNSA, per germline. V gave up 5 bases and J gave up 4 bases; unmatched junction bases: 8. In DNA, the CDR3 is TGTGCCAGCAGCCTGTTAGCGGGAGCGGGCACCGGGGAGCTGTTTTTT. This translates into CASSLLAGAGTGELFF.

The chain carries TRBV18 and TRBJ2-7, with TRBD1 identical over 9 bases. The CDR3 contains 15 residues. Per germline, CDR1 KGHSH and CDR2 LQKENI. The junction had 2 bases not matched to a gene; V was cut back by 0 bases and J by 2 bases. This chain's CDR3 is CASSPPGTGPYEQYF. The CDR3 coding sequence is TGTGCCAGCTCACCACCCGGGACAGGGCCCTACGAGCAGTACTTC.

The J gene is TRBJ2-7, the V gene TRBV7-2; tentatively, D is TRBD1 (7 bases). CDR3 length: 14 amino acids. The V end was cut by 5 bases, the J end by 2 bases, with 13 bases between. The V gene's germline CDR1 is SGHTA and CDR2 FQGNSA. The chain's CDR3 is CASSGRGTAYEQYF. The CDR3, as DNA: TGTGCCAGCAGCGGGCGCGGGACAGCCTACGAGCAGTACTTC. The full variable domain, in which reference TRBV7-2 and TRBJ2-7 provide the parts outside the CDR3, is GAGVSQSPSNKVTEKGKDVELRCDPISGHTALYWYRQSLGQGLEFLIYFQGNSAPDKSGLPSDRFSAERTGGSVSTLTIQRTQQEDSAVYLCASSGRGTAYEQYFGPGTRLTVT.

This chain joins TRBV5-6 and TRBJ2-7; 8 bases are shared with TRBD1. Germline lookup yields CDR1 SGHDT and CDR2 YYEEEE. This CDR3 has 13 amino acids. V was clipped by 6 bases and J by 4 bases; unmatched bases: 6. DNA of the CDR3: TGTGCCAGCACCAGACAGGGGTTATACGAGCAGTACTTC. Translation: CASTRQGLYEQYF.

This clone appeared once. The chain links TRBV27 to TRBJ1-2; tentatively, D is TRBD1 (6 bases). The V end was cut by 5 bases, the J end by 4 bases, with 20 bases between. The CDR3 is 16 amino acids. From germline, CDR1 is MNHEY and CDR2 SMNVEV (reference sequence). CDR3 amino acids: CASSRYSGGGLYGYTF. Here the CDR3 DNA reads TGTGCCAGCAGTCGATACTCGGGGGGGGGCCTCTATGGCTACACCTTC.

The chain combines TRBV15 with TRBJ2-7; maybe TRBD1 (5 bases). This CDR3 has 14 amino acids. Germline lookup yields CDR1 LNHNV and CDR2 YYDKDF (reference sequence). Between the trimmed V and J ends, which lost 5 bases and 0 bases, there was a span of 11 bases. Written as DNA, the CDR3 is TGTGCCACCAGCCGACAACAGGACTCCTACGAGCAGTACTTC. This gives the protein CATSRQQDSYEQYF.